This passage covers 14 T cell receptor beta chains from one sample sequenced in a study of blood T cell repertoires in COVID-19. Using immunoSEQ multiplex PCR, the repertoire was profiled, and TCRdb retains in-frame clones only, with some absent. The data contain roughly 400,000 clones, roughly 90% of them singletons. The specimen sequenced was PBMCs or T cells enriched from blood (not recorded which). The receptors originated from a young woman who had been exposed to COVID-19.

The chain uses TRBV21-1 and TRBJ2-3; whether TRBD1, the table's D call, matches the DNA was not checked. TRBV21-1 is classified as a pseudogene. The CDR3 has 16 residues. CDR3 amino acids: CASPLGFGLSRDTQYF. CDR3 nucleotides: TGTGCCAGTCCCCTGGGTTTTGGGCTCAGTAGAGATACGCAGTATTTT.

The rearrangement uses TRBV11-3 and TRBJ2-2; 7 nucleotides match TRBD1. V gave up 5 bases and J gave up 3 bases; unmatched junction bases: 6. Germline V gives CDR1 SGHNT, CDR2 YENEEA. The CDR3 spans 15 residues. The CDR3 region has the DNA TGTGCCAGCAGCACGCGGACAGGACACACCGGGGAGCTGTTTTTT. Its protein product is CASSTRTGHTGELFF.

The J gene is TRBJ1-1, the V gene TRBV30; D possibly corresponds to TRBD1 (6 bases). Per the germline V gene, CDR1 is GTSNPN and CDR2 is SVGIG (reference sequence). V was cut by 2 bases and J by 4 bases, with 11 bases left in between. This CDR3 has 13 residues. The CDR3 sequence is CAWSRQEVTEAFF. DNA of the CDR3: TGTGCCTGGAGTCGACAGGAGGTCACTGAAGCTTTCTTT.

This chain uses TRBV12-3 or TRBV12-4 with TRBJ1-1, with unresolved D. The CDR3 is 12 amino acids. Trimming removed 6 bases at V and 5 bases at J, with 10 bases between. CDR3 region: CASRPQRTEAFF. CDR3 sequence (DNA): TGTGCCAGCAGACCCCAGCGGACTGAAGCTTTCTTT.

A note on this clone: This same CDR3 is encoded by further DNA sequences in the sample. This rearrangement joins TRBV5-6 to TRBJ1-5; D uncertain. V gave up 0 bases and J gave up 4 bases, with 8 bases separating them. CDR1 is SGHDT and CDR2 is YYEEEE in the germline V gene. This CDR3 has 14 amino acids. CDR3 sequence (DNA): TGTGCCAGCAGCTTGGACAGATCTAATCAGCCCCAGCATTTT. This codes for CASSLDRSNQPQHF.

V gene TRBV18 combines with J gene TRBJ1-2; no definite D call. The CDR3 length is 15 residues. Trimming pared 5 bases from V and 0 bases from J, leaving 13 bases between. Germline V gene lookup returns CDR1 KGHSH and CDR2 LQKENI. CDR3 bases: TGTGCCAGCTCAACAAGTCGGGAGTCTAACTATGGCTACACCTTC. Protein: CASSTSRESNYGYTF.

The chain couples TRBV18 to TRBJ1-2; D is perhaps TRBD1 (5 bases). This CDR3 region has 15 residues. Germline V gene data show CDR1 as KGHSH and CDR2 as LQKENI. The V end was cut by 2 bases, the J end by 3 bases, with 13 bases between. The CDR3 protein is CASSPVAGIDYGYTF. The CDR3 DNA sequence: TGTGCCAGCTCACCAGTGGCAGGGATCGACTATGGCTACACCTTC.

The chain joins TRBV18 to TRBJ1-1; D not resolved. Trimming removed 3 bases from V and 0 bases from J, with 11 bases in between. This CDR3 region has 15 residues. Germline CDR1 is KGHSH and CDR2 is LQKENI. CDR3 sequence (DNA): TGTGCCAGCTCACCCGATGCACAATTGAACACTGAAGCTTTCTTT. This translates into CASSPDAQLNTEAFF.

This clone appeared once. The chain uses TRBV27 and TRBJ2-7; 9 nucleotides agree with TRBD2. The CDR3 extends over 13 amino acids. V lost 6 bases, J lost 2 bases, and 2 bases stayed unmatched. Germline CDR1 reads MNHEY; CDR2 reads SMNVEV (reference sequence). CDR3 DNA: TGTGCCAGCAGAATAGCGGGAGCCTACGAGCAGTACTTC. This translates into CASRIAGAYEQYF.

The chain combines TRBV30 with TRBJ1-6; D possibly corresponds to TRBD1 (6 bases). The CDR3 consists of 18 residues. Germline V gene data show CDR1 as GTSNPN and CDR2 as SVGIG (reference sequence). Trimming stripped 2 bases from V and 0 bases from J, with 17 bases between. The DNA of the CDR3 is TGTGCCTGGAGTTTGTCTACGGGAGGGGGCTCCTATAATTCACCCCTCCACTTT. This encodes CAWSLSTGGGSYNSPLHF.

This chain links TRBV7-8 with TRBJ2-5; 7 bases match TRBD2. This CDR3 is 16 amino acids long. Germline CDR1 and CDR2: SGHVS and FQNEAQ. The V gene end was trimmed by 5 bases and the J gene end by 5 bases; junction bases not matched to a gene: 14. CDR3 bases: TGTGCCAGCAGCCTGCCGCTAGCGGCACTAACGGAGACCCAGTACTTC. It yields the protein CASSLPLAALTETQYF.

The chain is built from TRBV9 and TRBJ2-3, with D possibly being TRBD1 (5 bases). V lost 0 bases, J lost 3 bases, and 14 bases lay in between. Germline CDR1 reads SGDLS; CDR2 reads YYNGEE. This CDR3 spans 16 amino acids. CDR3 sequence: CASSVVGQLGTDTQYF. CDR3 sequence (DNA): TGTGCCAGCAGCGTAGTGGGGCAGCTAGGGACAGATACGCAGTATTTT.

V is TRBV12-3 or TRBV12-4 and J is TRBJ1-4, with no clear D. This CDR3 spans 13 amino acids. Trimming removed 5 bases from V and 2 bases from J, with 6 bases in between. CDR3 sequence (DNA): TGTGCCAGCAGTCGGGGTACTAATGAAAAACTGTTTTTT. Protein product: CASSRGTNEKLFF.

In this sample, this clone turned up a few times. The V gene is TRBV5-8, the J gene TRBJ2-7, with D possibly matching TRBD1 (6 bases). V was trimmed by 3 bases and J by 3 bases, leaving 13 bases between them. Germline V gene data show CDR1 as SGHTS and CDR2 as YDEGEE. The CDR3 loop spans 14 amino acids. CDR3 coding DNA: TGTGCCAGCAGCTCGAGCCTGGACAGCTACGAGCAGTACTTC. Translated: CASSSSLDSYEQYF.